This T cell receptor beta chain was recorded in a study of tissue T cells after allogeneic stem cell transplantation. In regard to this clone: Gene names refer to mouse genes.

Described time point: mouse harvest day 7 after allogeneic transplant. Tail vein injection delivered 10^7 T-cell-depleted bone marrow cells and 10^6 splenic CD5+ T cells. Libraries were prepared by immunoSEQ multiplex PCR; TCRdb keeps only in-frame clonotypes and omits some of them. The sample yields 1,500 to 2,000 clones, around 55% seen once. The sample taken for sequencing was spleen. The sequence came from a female BALB/c mouse given C57BL/6 T cells with graft-versus-host disease after an allogeneic hematopoietic cell transplant.

CDR3 bases read: TGTGCCAGCACCCCGGGACAGGGATATGCTGAGCAGTTC. It translates to CASTPGQGYAEQF. The full CDR3 is CASTPGQGYAEQFF. The chain has TRBV13-3 and TRBJ2-1, with 9 bases that match TRBD1. The missing CDR3 end, 1 residue past where the read stops, is filled in from the germline J gene. J was trimmed by 4 bases and V by 6 bases; bases with no gene match: 5. The germline gives CDR1 NNHDY, CDR2 SYVADS. The CDR3 totals 14 residues.